These 12 T cell receptor beta chains were sequenced from one sample in a study of T cells in localized non-small cell lung cancer. Measured with immunoSEQ multiplex PCR; TCRdb has only the in-frame clones, and not every one. This table has over 30,000 clones, about 90% appearing once. Sequencing used peripheral blood, obtained before any cancer treatment. The source of these receptors is a man aged 35 to 69 with stage I lung adenocarcinoma.

This clone was seen just once. An end of the junction does not agree with germline; a read error may underlie this. This CDR3 is also generated by other DNA sequences in the sample. The V call is TRBV19, the J call TRBJ1-2; D is ambiguous. Germline V gene sequence: CDR1 LNHDA, CDR2 SQIVND (reference sequence). The CDR3 is 8 residues long. The CDR3 bases are TGTGCCAGAACCGGGCAGCCCTTC. Translation gives CARTGQPF.

The chain combines TRBV6-1 with TRBJ2-1; D is unclear. CDR1 is MNHNS, CDR2 SASEGT, per germline. This CDR3 comprises 9 residues. Between the trimmed V and J ends, which lost 3 bases and 15 bases, there was a span of 6 bases. CDR3 loop: CASSDAGFF. Here the CDR3 DNA reads TGTGCCAGCAGTGATGCCGGGTTCTTC.

The chain carries TRBV27 and TRBJ2-3; D not resolved. This CDR3 spans 13 amino acids. Per the germline V gene, CDR1 is MNHEY and CDR2 is SMNVEV (reference sequence). Trimming took 1 base from V and 2 from J, leaving 4 bases between them. CDR3 nucleotides: TGTGCCAGCAGTTTATTTTTCACAGATACGCAGTATTTT. Translation gives CASSLFFTDTQYF.

V is TRBV14 and J is TRBJ1-2; 12 positions match TRBD1. J gave up 8 bases and V 1 base, and 5 bases lay outside the gene matches. Germline-derived CDR1 and CDR2 are SGHDN and FVKESK. The CDR3 has 15 amino acids. In nucleotides, the CDR3 is TGTGCCAGCAGCCAAGTGGCCGGGACAGGGGGCGGCTACACCTTC. Translation: CASSQVAGTGGGYTF.

V gene TRBV30 combines with J gene TRBJ2-2, with 8 bases identical to TRBD1. Germline trimming cut 4 bases from V and 4 bases from J; bases unmatched to any gene: 8. The CDR3 runs 15 residues. Germline CDR1 is GTSNPN and CDR2 is SVGIG (reference sequence). The CDR3 spells CAWTRTGLGTGELFF. In DNA, the CDR3 is TGTGCCTGGACCCGGACAGGGTTGGGCACCGGGGAGCTGTTTTTT.

The chain couples TRBV5-1 to TRBJ2-5; 11 nucleotides line up with TRBD1. Germline CDR1 SGHRS, CDR2 YFSETQ. CDR3 length equals 16 residues. The trim removed 4 bases at V and 4 bases at J, leaving 9 bases unmatched. CDR3 in amino acids: CASSPWRGTGGETQYF. The CDR3 DNA sequence: TGCGCCAGCAGCCCATGGAGAGGGACAGGGGGAGAGACCCAGTACTTC.

The chain employs TRBV6-1 and TRBJ2-3, with 13 bases aligning to TRBD2. Germline CDR1 MNHNS, CDR2 SASEGT. The J segment lost 6 bases and the V segment lost 6 bases, leaving 6 bases of the junction unmatched. The CDR3 is 15 residues long. The DNA of the CDR3 is TGTGCCAGCAGCCTGACTAGCGGGGGGAGGGATACGCAGTATTTT. Translated: CASSLTSGGRDTQYF.

The chain uses TRBV9 and TRBJ1-2, with a tentative D call TRBD1 (6 bases). This CDR3 comprises 16 residues. Germline values: CDR1 SGDLS, CDR2 YYNGEE. Trimming took off 0 bases at V and 4 bases at J, with 16 bases between the two ends. CDR3 protein: CASSVAAGGAGYGYTF. The CDR3 DNA reads as TGTGCCAGCAGCGTAGCTGCGGGGGGCGCAGGCTATGGCTACACCTTC. The entire variable domain, with the rest obtained from reference TRBV9 and TRBJ1-2, is as follows: DSGVTQTPKHLITATGQRVTLRCSPRSGDLSVYWYQQSLDQGLQFLIQYYNGEERAKGNILERFSAQQFPDLHSELNLSSLELGDSALYFCASSVAAGGAGYGYTFGSGTRLTVV.

The CDR3 is CAWTPGYEQFF. Here the CDR3 DNA reads TGTGCCTGGACCCCGGGGTATGAGCAGTTCTTC. The chain couples TRBV30 to TRBJ2-1; tentative D call: TRBD2 (5 bases). CDR3 length equals 11 residues. V lost 4 bases to trimming and J lost 8 bases, with 9 bases between them. Germline CDR1 is GTSNPN and CDR2 is SVGIG (reference sequence).

The CDR3 protein is CASSQDWSEQYF. Here the CDR3 DNA reads TGTGCCAGCAGCCAAGATTGGTCCGAGCAGTACTTC. The chain has TRBV14 and TRBJ2-7; D is undetermined. CDR3 size: 12 residues. With 0 bases removed from V and 6 bases from J, the gap between germline ends came to 6 bases. Germline V gene lookup returns CDR1 SGHDN and CDR2 FVKESK. The variable domain in full, completed from reference TRBV14 and TRBJ2-7, reads EAGVTQFPSHSVIEKGQTVTLRCDPISGHDNLYWYRRVMGKEIKFLLHFVKESKQDESGMPNNRFLAERTGGTYSTLKVQPAELEDSGVYFCASSQDWSEQYFGPGTRLTVT.

This chain links TRBV19 with TRBJ2-1; 10 bases fit TRBD2. Losses at the gene ends were 5 bases for V and 15 bases for J; bases not matched to a gene: 10. The CDR3 is 13 amino acids. Germline CDR1 LNHDA, CDR2 SQIVND (reference sequence). The CDR3: CASSPSGGATWFF. CDR3 bases: TGTGCCAGTAGTCCCAGCGGGGGGGCGACGTGGTTCTTC.

The V gene is TRBV7-8, the J gene TRBJ1-2; D is undetermined. This CDR3 spans 15 amino acids. Deletions cut 4 bases from V and 0 bases from J, with 12 bases between. Looked up from germline, CDR1 is SGHVS and CDR2 is FQNEAQ. The CDR3 sequence is CASSSRTAANYGYTF. The DNA of the CDR3 is TGTGCCAGCAGCTCAAGGACGGCTGCTAACTATGGCTACACCTTC.